The T cell receptor beta chain under discussion was sequenced for a study of T cell clusters in autoimmune cytopenias. Study summary: Healthy control donors averaged around 50 years of age, with a median of approximately 63 years.

This CDR3 is 14 amino acids long. The germline CDR1 and CDR2 sequences are SGHRS and YFSETQ. Some 40,000 genome equivalents of blood DNA were amplified for TRB. TRB rearrangements were amplified by touch-down multiplex PCR with mixed TRB-A/B primers. Each CDR3 protein gets one entry in TCRdb, which reprocessed the multiplex PCR reads and gives no DNA. The sample includes 5,500 or so distinct CDR3 sequences. The same sample was also used in a study of T cell repertoires in aging, cancer and after chemotherapy. From that report: Immunological memory after chemotherapy cannot be judged from the repertoire data.

This clonotype originated in a human donor in good health. This chain links TRBV5-1 with TRBJ1-4. Input material: peripheral blood. CDR3 protein: CASSLAVAGEKLFF.